The source of this T cell receptor beta chain is a study of T cell repertoires in cytomegalovirus infection. MiXCR, applied by TCRdb to the reads, yields one record per CDR3 protein. The table shows roughly 640,000 distinct CDR3 sequences, with 24% occurring only once. This clonotype was sampled from a human donor in good health (CMV status not recorded). Some clones in this sample may be carry-over from other donors' samples. The sequencing sample was made of CD8+ T cells from PBMCs.

The CDR3 DNA follows: TGTGCCAGCAGCTTAGCGGCGGACAGAGCTTTCTTT. It specifies CASSLAADRAFF. This chain connects TRBV7-9 to TRBJ1-1, with D possibly being TRBD1 (6 bases). Trimming left V 0 bases short and J 10 bases short, with 9 bases between. From germline, CDR1 is SEHNR and CDR2 FQNEAQ (reference sequence). This CDR3 has 12 residues.